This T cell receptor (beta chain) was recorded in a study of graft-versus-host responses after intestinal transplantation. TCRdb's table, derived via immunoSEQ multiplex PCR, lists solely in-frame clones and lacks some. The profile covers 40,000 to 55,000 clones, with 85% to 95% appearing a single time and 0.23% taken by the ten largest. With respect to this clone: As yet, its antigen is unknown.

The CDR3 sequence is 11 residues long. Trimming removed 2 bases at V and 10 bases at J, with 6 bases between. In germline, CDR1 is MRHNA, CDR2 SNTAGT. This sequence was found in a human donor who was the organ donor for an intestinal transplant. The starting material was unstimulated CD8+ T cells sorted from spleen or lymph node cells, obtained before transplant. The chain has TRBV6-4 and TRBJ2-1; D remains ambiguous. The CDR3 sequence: CASSDTREQFF. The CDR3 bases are TGTGCCAGCAGTGACACCAGGGAGCAGTTCTTC.